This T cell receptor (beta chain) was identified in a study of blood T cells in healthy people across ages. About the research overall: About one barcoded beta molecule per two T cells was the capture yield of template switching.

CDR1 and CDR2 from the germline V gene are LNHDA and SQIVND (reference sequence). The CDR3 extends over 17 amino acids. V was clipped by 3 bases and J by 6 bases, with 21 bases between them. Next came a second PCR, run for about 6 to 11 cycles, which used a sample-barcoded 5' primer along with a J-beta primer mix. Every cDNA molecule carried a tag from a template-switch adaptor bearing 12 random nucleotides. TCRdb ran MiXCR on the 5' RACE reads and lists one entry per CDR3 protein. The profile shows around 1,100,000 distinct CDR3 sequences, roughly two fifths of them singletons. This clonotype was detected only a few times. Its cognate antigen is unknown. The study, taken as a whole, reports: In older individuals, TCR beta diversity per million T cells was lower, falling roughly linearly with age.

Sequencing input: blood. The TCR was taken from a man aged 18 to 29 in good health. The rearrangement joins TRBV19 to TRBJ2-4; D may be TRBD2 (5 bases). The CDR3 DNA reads TGTGCCAGTAGTATGGTAGGCCCCGGAGGCCAACGAAACATTCAGTACTTC. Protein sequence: CASSMVGPGGQRNIQYF.